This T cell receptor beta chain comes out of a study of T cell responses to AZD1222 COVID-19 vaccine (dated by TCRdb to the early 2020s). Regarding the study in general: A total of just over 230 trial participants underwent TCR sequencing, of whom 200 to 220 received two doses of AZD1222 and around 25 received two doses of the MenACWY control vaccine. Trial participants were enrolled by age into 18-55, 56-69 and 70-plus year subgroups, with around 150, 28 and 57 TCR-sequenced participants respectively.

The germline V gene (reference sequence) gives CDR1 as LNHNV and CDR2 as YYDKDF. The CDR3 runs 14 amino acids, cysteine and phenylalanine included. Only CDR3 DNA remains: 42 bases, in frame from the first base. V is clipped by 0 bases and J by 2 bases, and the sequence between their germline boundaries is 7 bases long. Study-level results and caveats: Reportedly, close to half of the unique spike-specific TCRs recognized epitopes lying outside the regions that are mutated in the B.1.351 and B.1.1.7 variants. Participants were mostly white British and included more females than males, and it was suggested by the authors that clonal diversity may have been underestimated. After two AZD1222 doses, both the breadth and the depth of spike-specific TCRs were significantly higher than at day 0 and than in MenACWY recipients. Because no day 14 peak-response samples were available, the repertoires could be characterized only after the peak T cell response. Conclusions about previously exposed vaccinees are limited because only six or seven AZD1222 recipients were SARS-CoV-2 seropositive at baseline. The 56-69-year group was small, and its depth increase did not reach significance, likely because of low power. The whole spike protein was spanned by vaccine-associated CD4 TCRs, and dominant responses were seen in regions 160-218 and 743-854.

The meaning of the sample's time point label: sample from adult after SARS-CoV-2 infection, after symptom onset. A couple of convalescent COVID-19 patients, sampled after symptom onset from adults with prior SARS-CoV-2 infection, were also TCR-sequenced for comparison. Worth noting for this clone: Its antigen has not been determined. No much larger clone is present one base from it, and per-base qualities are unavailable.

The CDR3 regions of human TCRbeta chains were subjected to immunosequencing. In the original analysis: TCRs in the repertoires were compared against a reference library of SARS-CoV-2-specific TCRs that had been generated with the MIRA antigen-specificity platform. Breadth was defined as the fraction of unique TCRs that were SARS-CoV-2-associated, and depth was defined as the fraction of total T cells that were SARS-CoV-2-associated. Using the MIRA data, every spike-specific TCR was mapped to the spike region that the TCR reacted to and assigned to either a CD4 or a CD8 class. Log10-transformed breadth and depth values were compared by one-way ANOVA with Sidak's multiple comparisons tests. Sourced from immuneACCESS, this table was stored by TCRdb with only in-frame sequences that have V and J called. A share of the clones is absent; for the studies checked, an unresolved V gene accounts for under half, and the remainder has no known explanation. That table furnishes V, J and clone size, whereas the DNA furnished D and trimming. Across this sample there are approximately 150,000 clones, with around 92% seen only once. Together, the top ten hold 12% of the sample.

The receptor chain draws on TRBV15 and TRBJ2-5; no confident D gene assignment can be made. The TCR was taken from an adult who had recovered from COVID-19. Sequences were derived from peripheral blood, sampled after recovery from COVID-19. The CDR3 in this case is CATSREGRQETQYF. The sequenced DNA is TGTGCCACCAGCAGAGAAGGGCGACAAGAGACCCAGTACTTC.